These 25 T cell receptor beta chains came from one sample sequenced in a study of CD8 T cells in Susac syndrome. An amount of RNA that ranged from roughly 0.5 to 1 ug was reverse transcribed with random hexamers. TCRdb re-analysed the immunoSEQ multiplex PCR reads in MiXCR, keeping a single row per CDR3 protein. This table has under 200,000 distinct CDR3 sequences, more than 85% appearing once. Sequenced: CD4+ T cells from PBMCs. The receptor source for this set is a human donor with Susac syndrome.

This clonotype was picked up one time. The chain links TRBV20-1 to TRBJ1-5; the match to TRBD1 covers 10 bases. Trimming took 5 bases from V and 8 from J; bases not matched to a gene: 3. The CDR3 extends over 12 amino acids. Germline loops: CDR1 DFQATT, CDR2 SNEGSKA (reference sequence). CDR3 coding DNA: TGCAGTGCTGGACAGGGGGATAAGCCCCAGCATTTT. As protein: CSAGQGDKPQHF.

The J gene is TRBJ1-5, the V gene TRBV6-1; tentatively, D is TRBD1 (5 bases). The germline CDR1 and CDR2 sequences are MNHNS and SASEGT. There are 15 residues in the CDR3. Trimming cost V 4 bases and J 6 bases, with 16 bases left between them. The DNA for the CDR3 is TGTGCCAGCAGTGCTCAGACTGTGGGGGGTCAGCCCCAGCATTTT. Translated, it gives CASSAQTVGGQPQHF.

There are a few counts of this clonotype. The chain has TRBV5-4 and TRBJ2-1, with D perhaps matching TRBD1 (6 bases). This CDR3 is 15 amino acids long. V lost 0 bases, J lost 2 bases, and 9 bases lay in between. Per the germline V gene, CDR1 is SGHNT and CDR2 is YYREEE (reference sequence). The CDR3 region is CASSLEGVAYNEQFF. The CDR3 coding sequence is TGTGCCAGCAGCTTGGAGGGGGTGGCCTACAATGAGCAGTTCTTC.

Written as DNA, the CDR3 is TGCGCCAGCAGCTTGGCTTCATGGGGGCTTGGAGATACGCAGTATTTT. It codes for CASSLASWGLGDTQYF. The V call is TRBV5-1, the J call TRBJ2-3; TRBD1 might be the D (6 bases). Germline V gives CDR1 SGHRS, CDR2 YFSETQ. V lost 0 bases and J lost 5, with 16 bases in between. This CDR3 is built from 16 residues. The full variable domain, with the rest looked up from reference TRBV5-1 and TRBJ2-3, is KAGVTQTPRYLIKTRGQQVTLSCSPISGHRSVSWYQQTPGQGLQFLFEYFSETQRNKGNFPGRFSGRQFSNSRSEMNVSTLELGDSALYLCASSLASWGLGDTQYFGPGTRLTVL.

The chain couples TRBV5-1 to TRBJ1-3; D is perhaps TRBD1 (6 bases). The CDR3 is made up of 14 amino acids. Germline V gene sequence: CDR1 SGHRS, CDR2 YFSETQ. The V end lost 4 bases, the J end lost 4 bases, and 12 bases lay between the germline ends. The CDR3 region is CASSPGTLGNTIYF. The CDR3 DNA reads TGCGCCAGCAGCCCCGGGACACTAGGAAACACCATATATTTT.

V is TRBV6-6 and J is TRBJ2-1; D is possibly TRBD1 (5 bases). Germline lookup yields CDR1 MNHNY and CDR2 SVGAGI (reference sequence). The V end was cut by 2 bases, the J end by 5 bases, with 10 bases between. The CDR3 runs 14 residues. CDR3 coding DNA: TGTGCCAGCAGTTACCAGGGCGCAAACAATGAGCAGTTCTTC. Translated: CASSYQGANNEQFF.

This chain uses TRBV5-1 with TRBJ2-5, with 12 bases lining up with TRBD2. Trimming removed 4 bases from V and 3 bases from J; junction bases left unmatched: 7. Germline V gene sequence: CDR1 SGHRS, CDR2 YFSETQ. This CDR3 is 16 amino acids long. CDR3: CASSLGLAGTKETQYF. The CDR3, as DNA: TGCGCCAGCAGCCTCGGACTAGCGGGGACCAAAGAGACCCAGTACTTC.

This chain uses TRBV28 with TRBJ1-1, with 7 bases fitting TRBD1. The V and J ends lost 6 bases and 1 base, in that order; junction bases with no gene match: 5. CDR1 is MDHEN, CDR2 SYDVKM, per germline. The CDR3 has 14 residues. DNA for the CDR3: TGTGCCAGCAGGTCGACAGGGACGAACACTGAAGCTTTCTTT. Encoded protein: CASRSTGTNTEAFF. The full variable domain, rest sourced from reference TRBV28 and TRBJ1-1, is DVKVTQSSRYLVKRTGEKVFLECVQDMDHENMFWYRQDPGLGLRLIYFSYDVKMKEKGDIPEGYSVSREKKERFSLILESASTNQTSMYLCASRSTGTNTEAFFGQGTRLTVV.

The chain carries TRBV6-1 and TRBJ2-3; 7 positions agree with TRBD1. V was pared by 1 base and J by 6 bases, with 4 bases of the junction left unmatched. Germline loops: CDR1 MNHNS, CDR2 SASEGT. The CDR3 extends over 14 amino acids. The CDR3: CASSEGFRGDTQYF. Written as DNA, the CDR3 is TGTGCCAGCAGTGAAGGCTTCAGGGGGGATACGCAGTATTTT.

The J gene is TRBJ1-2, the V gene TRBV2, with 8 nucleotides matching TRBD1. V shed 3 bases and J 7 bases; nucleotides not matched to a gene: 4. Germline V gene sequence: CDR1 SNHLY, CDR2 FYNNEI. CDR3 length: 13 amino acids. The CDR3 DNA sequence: TGTGCCAGCAGTGAGACAGGGGAGTCTGGCTACACCTTC. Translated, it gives CASSETGESGYTF. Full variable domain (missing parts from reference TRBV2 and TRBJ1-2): EPEVTQTPSHQVTQMGQEVILRCVPISNHLYFYWYRQILGQKVEFLVSFYNNEISEKSEIFDDQFSVERPDGSNFTLKIRSTKLEDSAMYFCASSETGESGYTFGSGTRLTVV.

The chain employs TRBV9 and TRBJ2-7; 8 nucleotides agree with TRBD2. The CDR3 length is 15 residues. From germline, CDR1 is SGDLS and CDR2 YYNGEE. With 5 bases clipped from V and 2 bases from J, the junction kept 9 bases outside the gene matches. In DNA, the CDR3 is TGTGCCAGCAGTGACGGACTAGCCGTTACCTACGAGCAGTACTTC. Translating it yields CASSDGLAVTYEQYF.

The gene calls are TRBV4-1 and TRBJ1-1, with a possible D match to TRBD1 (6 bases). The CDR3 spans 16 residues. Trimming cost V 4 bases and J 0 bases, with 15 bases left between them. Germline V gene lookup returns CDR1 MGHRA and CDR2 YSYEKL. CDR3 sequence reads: CASSPPRGGLNTEAFF. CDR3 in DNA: TGCGCCAGCAGCCCACCTCGTGGGGGGCTGAACACTGAAGCTTTCTTT.

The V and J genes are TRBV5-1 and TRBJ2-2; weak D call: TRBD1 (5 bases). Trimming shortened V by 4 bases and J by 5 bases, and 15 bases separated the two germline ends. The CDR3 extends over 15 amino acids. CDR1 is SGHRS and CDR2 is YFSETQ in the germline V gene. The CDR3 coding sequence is TGCGCCAGCAGCCAGGAAGGGGCAAGGACCGGGGAGCTGTTTTTT. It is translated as CASSQEGARTGELFF.

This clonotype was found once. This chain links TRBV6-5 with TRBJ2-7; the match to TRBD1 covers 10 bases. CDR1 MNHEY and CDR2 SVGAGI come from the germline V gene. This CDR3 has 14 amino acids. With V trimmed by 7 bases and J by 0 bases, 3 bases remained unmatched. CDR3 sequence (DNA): TGTGCCAGCAACGACAGGGGGCACTCCTACGAGCAGTACTTC. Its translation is CASNDRGHSYEQYF.

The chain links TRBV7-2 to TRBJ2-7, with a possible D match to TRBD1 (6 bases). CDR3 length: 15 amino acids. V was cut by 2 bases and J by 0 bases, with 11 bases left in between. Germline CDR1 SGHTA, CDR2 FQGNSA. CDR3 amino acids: CASSLRGGSSYEQYF. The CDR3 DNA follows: TGTGCCAGCAGCTTACGAGGGGGAAGCTCCTACGAGCAGTACTTC.

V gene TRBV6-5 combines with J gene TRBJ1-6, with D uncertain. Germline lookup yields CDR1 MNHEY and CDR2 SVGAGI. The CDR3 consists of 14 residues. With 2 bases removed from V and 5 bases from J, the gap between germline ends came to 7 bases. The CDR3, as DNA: TGTGCCAGCAGTTACGGGTTGAATAATTCACCCCTCCACTTT. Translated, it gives CASSYGLNNSPLHF.

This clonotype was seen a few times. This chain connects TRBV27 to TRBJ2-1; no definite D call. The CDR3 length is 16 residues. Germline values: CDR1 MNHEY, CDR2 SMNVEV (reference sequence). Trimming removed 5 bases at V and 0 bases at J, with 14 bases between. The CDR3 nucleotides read TGTGCCAGCAGTGCCCGGCAGGATAGCTCCTACAATGAGCAGTTCTTC. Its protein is CASSARQDSSYNEQFF.

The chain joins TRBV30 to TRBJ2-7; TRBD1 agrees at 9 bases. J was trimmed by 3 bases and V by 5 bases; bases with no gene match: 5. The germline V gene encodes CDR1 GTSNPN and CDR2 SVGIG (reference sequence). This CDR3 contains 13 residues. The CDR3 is CAWAGTGNYEQYF. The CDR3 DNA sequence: TGTGCCTGGGCCGGGACAGGGAACTACGAGCAGTACTTC.

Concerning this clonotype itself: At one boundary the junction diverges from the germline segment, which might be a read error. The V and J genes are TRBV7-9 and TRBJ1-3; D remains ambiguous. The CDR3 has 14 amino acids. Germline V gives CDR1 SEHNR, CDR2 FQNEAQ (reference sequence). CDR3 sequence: CASSPRVDGYTIYF. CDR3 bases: TGTGCCAGCAGCCCTAGGGTGGATGGATACACCATATATTTT.

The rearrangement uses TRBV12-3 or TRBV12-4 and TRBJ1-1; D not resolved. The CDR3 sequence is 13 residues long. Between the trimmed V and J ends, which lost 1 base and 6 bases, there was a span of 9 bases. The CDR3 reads CASSLVAASEAFF. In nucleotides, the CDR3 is TGTGCCAGCAGTTTAGTGGCCGCGTCTGAAGCTTTCTTT.

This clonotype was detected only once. The chain's CDR3 is CASSSPTGIQETQYF. The CDR3 DNA is TGTGCCAGCAGTTCTCCGACCGGGATTCAAGAGACCCAGTACTTC. The V and J genes are TRBV28 and TRBJ2-5; D might be TRBD2 (5 bases). Trimming pared 4 bases from V and 2 bases from J, leaving 14 bases between. The CDR3 runs to 15 residues. CDR1 and CDR2 (germline): MDHEN, SYDVKM.

DNA for the CDR3: TGTGCCAGCAGTAGACTAGCGGGGGGCCCAGAGACCCAGTACTTC. Protein: CASSRLAGGPETQYF. The genes are TRBV6-5 and TRBJ2-5; 13 positions match TRBD2. CDR1 is MNHEY, CDR2 SVGAGI, per germline. CDR3 length: 15 residues. V lost 5 bases to trimming and J lost 4 bases; unmatched junction nucleotides: 4.

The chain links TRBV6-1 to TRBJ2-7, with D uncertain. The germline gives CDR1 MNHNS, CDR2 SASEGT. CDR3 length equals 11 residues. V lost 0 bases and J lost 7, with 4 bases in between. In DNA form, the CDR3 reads TGTGCCAGCAGTGAAGCAAGGGAGCAGTACTTC. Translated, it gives CASSEAREQYF.

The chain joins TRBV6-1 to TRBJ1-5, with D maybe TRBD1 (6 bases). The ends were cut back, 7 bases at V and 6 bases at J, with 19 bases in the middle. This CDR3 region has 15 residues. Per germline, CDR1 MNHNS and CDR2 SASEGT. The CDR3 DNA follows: TGTGCCAGCATCGAAGGGGGGGCAGTAAGTCAGCCCCAGCATTTT. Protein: CASIEGGAVSQPQHF.

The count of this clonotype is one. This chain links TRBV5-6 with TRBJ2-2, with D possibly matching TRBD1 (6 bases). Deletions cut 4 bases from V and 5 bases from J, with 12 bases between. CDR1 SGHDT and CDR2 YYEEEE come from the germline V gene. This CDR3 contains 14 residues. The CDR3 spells CASSVGQRTGELFF. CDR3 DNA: TGTGCCAGCAGCGTCGGACAGCGGACCGGGGAGCTGTTTTTT.